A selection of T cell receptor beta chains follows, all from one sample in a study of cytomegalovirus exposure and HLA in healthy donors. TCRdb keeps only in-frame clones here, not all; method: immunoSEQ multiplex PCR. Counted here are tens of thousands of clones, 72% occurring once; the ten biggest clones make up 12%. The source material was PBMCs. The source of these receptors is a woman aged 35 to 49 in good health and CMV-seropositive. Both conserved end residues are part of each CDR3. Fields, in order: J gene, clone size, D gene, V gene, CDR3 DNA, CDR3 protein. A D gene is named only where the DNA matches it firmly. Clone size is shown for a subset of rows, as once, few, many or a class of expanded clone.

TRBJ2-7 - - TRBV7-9 TGTGCCAGCAGCTCCGGGATACATCCCTACGAGCAGTACTTC CASSSGIHPYEQYF
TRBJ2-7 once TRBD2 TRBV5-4 TGTGCCAGCAGCCGCGGGGGCTACGAGCAGTACTTC CASSRGGYEQYF
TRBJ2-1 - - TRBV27 TGTGCCAGCAGTTTACGGGGGGCTTACAATGAGCAGTTCTTC CASSLRGAYNEQFF
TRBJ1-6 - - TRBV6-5 TGTGCCAGCCAGGGGACGCGGGTTTCACCCCTCCACTTT CASQGTRVSPLHF
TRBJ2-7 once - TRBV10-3 TGTGCCATCAGTGAAAACAACGAGCAGTACTTC CAISENNEQYF
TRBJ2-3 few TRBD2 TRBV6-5 TGTGCCAGCAGTTACACTAGCGGGGGGGCAGATACGCAGTATTTT CASSYTSGGADTQYF
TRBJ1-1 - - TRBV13 TGTGCCAGCAGCTTAGGACAGAACGCTGAAGCTTTCTTT CASSLGQNAEAFF
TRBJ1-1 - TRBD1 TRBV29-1 TGCAGCGTCGGGACAGGTGGACACACTGAAGCTTTCTTT CSVGTGGHTEAFF
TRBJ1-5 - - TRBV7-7 TGTGCCAGCAGACCTTTAGACAGGCCAAATCAGCCCCAGCATTTT CASRPLDRPNQPQHF
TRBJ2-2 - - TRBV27 TGTGCCAGCAGTTTGGGGGGGGCCGTCCGGGAGCTGTTTTTT CASSLGGAVRELFF
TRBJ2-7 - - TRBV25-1 TGTGCCAGCAGACCGCGGGACAGATACTACGAGCAGTACTTC CASRPRDRYYEQYF
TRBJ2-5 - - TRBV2 TGTGCCAGCGCCAAAGCCCCGGAGACCCAGTACTTC CASAKAPETQYF
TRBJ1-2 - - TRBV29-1 TGCAGCGTGGGGGACTCCCGCGTCTACACCTTC CSVGDSRVYTF
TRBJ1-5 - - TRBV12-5 TGTGCTAGTGGTTTGGGAGCAGGGGAAGGCCAGCCCCAGCATTTT CASGLGAGEGQPQHF
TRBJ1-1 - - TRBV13 TGTGCCAGCAGCCTGGACCCGGGGAGGGTGTACACTGAAGCTTTCTTT CASSLDPGRVYTEAFF
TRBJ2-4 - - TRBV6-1 TGTGCCACCAGTCCTCGGTCCAAAAACATTCAGTACTTC CATSPRSKNIQYF
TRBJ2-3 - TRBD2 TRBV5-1 TGCGCCAGCAGCTTGGTAGGAGCGGGGGGCACAGATACGCAGTATTTT CASSLVGAGGTDTQYF
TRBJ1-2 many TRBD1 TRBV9 TGTGCCAGCAGCGTCAGCATGAAGACAGGGGGCTATGGTGGCTACACCTTC CASSVSMKTGGYGGYTF
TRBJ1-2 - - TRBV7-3 TGTGCCAGCAGCTTAAACAGGGATAATGGCTACACCTTC CASSLNRDNGYTF
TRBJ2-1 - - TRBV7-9 TGTGCCAGCAGCACCGGGACTGGAGTAGTAGGGCAGCAGTTCTTC CASSTGTGVVGQQFF
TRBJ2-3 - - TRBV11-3 TGTGCCAGCAGCCCTCAAGGGAGCGCCCTACAGTATTTT CASSPQGSALQYF
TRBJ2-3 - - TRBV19 TGTGCCACTCTCGGCGGGCAGGGAGGTCTAAGTACGCAGTATTTT CATLGGQGGLSTQYF
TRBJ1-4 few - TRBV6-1 TGTGCCAGCAGTGAAAGAGAGGGCTCTCGAGAAAAACTGTTTTTT CASSEREGSREKLFF
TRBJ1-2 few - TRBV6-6 TGTGCCAGCAGCGGAACAGGGCTGGACTATGGCTACACCTTC CASSGTGLDYGYTF
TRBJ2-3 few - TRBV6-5 TGTGCCAGCAGTTACTCGGGCAGCACAGATACGCAGTATTTT CASSYSGSTDTQYF
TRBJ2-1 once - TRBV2 TGTGCCGGGACCGCGGGGTATGGGAACAATGAGCAGTTCTTC CAGTAGYGNNEQFF
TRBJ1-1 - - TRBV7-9 TGTGCCAGCAGCTTAGCCCAGGGGCGCACTGAAGCTTTCTTT CASSLAQGRTEAFF
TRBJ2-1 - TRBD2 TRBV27 TGTGCCAGCAGTATCGGACTAGCGGGTCACAATGAGCAGTTCTTC CASSIGLAGHNEQFF
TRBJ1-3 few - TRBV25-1 TGTGCCAGCACAGGGATAGGTGGAAACACCATATATTTT CASTGIGGNTIYF
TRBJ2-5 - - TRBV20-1 TGCAGTGCTCCCCCAATCCGGGCCCAGTACTTC CSAPPIRAQYF
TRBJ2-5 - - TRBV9 TGTGCCAGCAGTGGGGCCACTAAAGAGACCCAGTACTTC CASSGATKETQYF
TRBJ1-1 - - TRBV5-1 TGCGCCAGCAGCAGCAGCGCTGAAGCTTTCTTT CASSSSAEAFF
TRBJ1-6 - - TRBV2 TGTGCCAGCGCGGAGGGGCGGGGGGGGTCACCCCTCCACTTT CASAEGRGGSPLHF
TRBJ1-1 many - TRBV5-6 TGTGCCAGCAGTTCCGTAGACAGGGAAGCTTTCTTT CASSSVDREAFF
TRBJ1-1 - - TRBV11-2 TGTGCCAGCAGTCCCAGGTCAGGGACACCTAGCACTGAAGCTTTCTTT CASSPRSGTPSTEAFF
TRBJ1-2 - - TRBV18 TGTGCCAGCTCACCACGCAGGGATGATGGCTACACCTTC CASSPRRDDGYTF
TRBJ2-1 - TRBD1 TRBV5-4 TGTGCCAGCAGCCCAGGGGGCACCTCCTACAATGAGCAGTTCTTC CASSPGGTSYNEQFF
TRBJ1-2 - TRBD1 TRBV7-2 TGTGCCAGTGGACAGGGGTCTAACTATGGCTACACCTTC CASGQGSNYGYTF
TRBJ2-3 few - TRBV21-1 TGTGCCAGCAGCAAAGGTCTAGCGGGGGGGCGAAAGCAGTATTTT CASSKGLAGGRKQYF
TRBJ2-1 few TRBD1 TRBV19 TGTGCCAGTAGACAGGGGGCAACGGGGGATGAGCAGTTCTTC CASRQGATGDEQFF
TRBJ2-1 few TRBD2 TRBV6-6 TGTGCCAGCAGTTACAGGACTAGCGTTTCCTACAATGAGCAGTTCTTC CASSYRTSVSYNEQFF
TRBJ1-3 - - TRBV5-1 TGCGCCAGCAGCACTCGGGGAGGGGAAGGAAACACCATATATTTT CASSTRGGEGNTIYF
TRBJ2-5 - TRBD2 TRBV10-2 TGCGCCAGCAGTGAGTCGACTAGCGGGGGGGCGCGTCAAGAGACCCAGTACTTC CASSESTSGGARQETQYF
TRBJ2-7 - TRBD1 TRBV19 TGTGCCAGTAGGGGGGGACAGGGGGCGTTCTACGAGCAGTACTTC CASRGGQGAFYEQYF
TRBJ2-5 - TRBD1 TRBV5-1 TGCGCCAGCAGCGGGCGGACAGGGACGAAAGAGACCCAGTACTTC CASSGRTGTKETQYF
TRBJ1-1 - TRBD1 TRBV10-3 TGTGCCATCGGAAAGGGACAGGGGGGGAGTGAAGCTTTCTTT CAIGKGQGGSEAFF
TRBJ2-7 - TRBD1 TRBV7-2 TGTGCCAGCAGCACACATGAGACAGGGGGCAACGAGCAGTACTTC CASSTHETGGNEQYF
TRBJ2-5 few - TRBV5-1 TGCGCCAGCAGCTTGGGGGGGCAAACAGGGTACCAAGAGACCCAGTACTTC CASSLGGQTGYQETQYF
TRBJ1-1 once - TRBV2 TGTGCCAGCAGGCTTCGGGAGGGCACTGAAGCTTTCTTT CASRLREGTEAFF
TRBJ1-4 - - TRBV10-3 TGTGCCATCAGTGATAAACAGCCCTATGAAAAACTGTTTTTT CAISDKQPYEKLFF
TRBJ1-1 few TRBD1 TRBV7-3 TGTGCCAGCAGCTCGGCAGGGGGTGGTGAAGCTTTCTTT CASSSAGGGEAFF